The clone carrying this T cell receptor (beta chain) was found once. This entry comes from a study of CD8 T cells in Susac syndrome. The V end lost 5 bases, the J end lost 6 bases, and 13 bases lay between the germline ends. This CDR3 is built from 14 residues. From germline, CDR1 is MGHRA and CDR2 YSYEKL. From blood CD8+ and CD4+ T cells, TCR beta sequences were generated. Random hexamers were used to reverse transcribe an amount of roughly 0.5 to 1 ug RNA. TCRdb fed the immunoSEQ multiplex PCR reads into MiXCR, producing one record per CDR3 protein. The sample contains about 110,000 distinct CDR3 sequences, approximately 94% of which appear only once.

This TCR derives from a human donor with Susac syndrome. The gene calls are TRBV4-1 and TRBJ2-2; no clear D gene. Material: CD8+ T cells from PBMCs. Here the CDR3 reads CASSFTAGSGELFF. CDR3 in DNA: TGCGCCAGCAGCTTTACGGCCGGGTCCGGGGAGCTGTTTTTT.